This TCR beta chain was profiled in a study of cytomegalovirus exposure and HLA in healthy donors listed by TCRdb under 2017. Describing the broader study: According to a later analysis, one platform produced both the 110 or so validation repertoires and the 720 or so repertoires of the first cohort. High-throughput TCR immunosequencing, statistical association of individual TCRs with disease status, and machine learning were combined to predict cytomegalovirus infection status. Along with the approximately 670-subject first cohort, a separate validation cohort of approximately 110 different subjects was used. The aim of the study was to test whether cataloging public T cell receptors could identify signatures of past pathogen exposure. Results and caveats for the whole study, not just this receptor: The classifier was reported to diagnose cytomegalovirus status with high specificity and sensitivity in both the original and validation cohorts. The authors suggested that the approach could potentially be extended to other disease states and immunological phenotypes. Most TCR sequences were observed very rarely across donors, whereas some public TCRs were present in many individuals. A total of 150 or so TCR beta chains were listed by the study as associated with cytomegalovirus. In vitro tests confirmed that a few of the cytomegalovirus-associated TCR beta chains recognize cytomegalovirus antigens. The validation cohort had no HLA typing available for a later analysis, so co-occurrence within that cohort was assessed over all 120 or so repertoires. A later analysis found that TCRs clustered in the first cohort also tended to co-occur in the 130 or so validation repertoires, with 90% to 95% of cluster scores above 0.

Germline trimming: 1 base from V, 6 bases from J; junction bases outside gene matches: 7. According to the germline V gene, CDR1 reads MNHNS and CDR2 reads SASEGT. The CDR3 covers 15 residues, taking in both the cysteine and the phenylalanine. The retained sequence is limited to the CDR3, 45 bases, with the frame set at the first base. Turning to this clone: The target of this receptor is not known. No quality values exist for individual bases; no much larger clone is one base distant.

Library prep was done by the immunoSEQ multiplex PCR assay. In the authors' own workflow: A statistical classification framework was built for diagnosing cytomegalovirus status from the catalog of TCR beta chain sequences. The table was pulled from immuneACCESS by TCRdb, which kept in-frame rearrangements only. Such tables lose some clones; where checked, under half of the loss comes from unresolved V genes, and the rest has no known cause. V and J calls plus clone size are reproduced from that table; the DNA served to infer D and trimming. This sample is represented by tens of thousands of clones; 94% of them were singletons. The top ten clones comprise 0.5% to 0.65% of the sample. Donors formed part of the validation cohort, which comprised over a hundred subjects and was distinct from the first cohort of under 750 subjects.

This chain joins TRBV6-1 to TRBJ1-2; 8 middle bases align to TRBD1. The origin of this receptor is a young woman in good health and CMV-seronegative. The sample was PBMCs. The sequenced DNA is TGTGCCAGCAGTGAAGGTTCAGGGGGCACGGATGGCTACACCTTC. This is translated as CASSEGSGGTDGYTF.